Sequencing of this T cell receptor beta chain was carried out in a study of T-cell memory formation after mild COVID-19. About the research overall: Across donors, TCR clusters were largely donor specific.

Looked up from germline, CDR1 is KGHDR and CDR2 is SFDVKD. The length of the CDR3 is 15 residues. Deletions cut 9 bases from V and 0 bases from J, with 14 bases between. Constant-segment primers were used for 5'RACE, and the resulting TCR alpha and TCR beta cDNA libraries carried sample barcodes and UMIs. TCRdb analysed the 5' RACE reads with MiXCR anew, one entry per CDR3 protein. The data hold fewer than 650,000 distinct CDR3 sequences, with about 20% observed a single time. Study-wide points: Some clones that responded were present in memory (sampled pre-infection), which suggests cross-reactive memory joined. CD4+ contracting clones lay mainly in CM and EM, CD8+ ones in EMRA.

Comments on this clonotype: Its specificity is not known.

The chain couples TRBV24-1 to TRBJ2-1; weak D call: TRBD2 (5 bases). Sequencing input: PBMCs or a T cell subset sorted from them (not recorded which). The source is an adult woman who had mild COVID-19 (a few samples of this study predate the infection). Cell type and time point are not known. The DNA of the CDR3 is TGTGCCACCGCATACGGGGTCTCCTCCTACAATGAGCAGTTCTTC. Its translation: CATAYGVSSYNEQFF.